The 16 T cell receptor beta chains in this list originate from one sample, sequenced in a study of immune characterization of retroperitoneal liposarcoma. TCRdb independently ran MiXCR on the PCR reads; one entry per CDR3 protein. Of thousands of distinct CDR3 sequences listed, over 25% are singletons. Sequencing input: blood. These receptors were obtained from a female donor with retroperitoneal liposarcoma.

The chain has TRBV6-6 and TRBJ1-2, with TRBD1 matching 7 bases. CDR3 length: 13 amino acids. Per germline, CDR1 MNHNY and CDR2 SVGAGI (reference sequence). The chain's CDR3 is CALGQAASISYTF. The DNA of the CDR3 is TGTGCACTAGGACAGGCCGCCTCTATTAGCTACACCTTC.

This clonotype turned up a few times. V is TRBV28 and J is TRBJ2-5; 13 bases match TRBD2. The V segment lost 4 bases and the J segment 2 bases; nucleotides outside the gene matches: 1. This CDR3 contains 15 residues. The V gene's germline CDR1 is MDHEN and CDR2 SYDVKM. DNA for the CDR3: TGTGCCAGCAGTTCACTAGCGGGAGGGCAAGAGACCCAGTACTTC. Its translation is CASSSLAGGQETQYF.

By sample share, this clonotype is medium-sized. This chain links TRBV6-6 with TRBJ2-1; TRBD2 is a possible D gene (6 bases). Trimming removed 0 bases at V and 4 bases at J, with 10 bases between. CDR1 MNHNY and CDR2 SVGAGI come from the germline V gene (reference sequence). CDR3 length: 15 residues. CDR3 DNA sequence: TGTGCCAGCAGTTACTCGGGGGGTGGTTACAATGAGCAGTTCTTC. Translated: CASSYSGGGYNEQFF.

The chain is built from TRBV27 and TRBJ2-5; D unclear. The germline CDR1 and CDR2 sequences are MNHEY and SMNVEV (reference sequence). CDR3 length equals 17 residues. V was pared by 5 bases and J by 2 bases, with 21 bases between. The CDR3 bases are TGTGCCAGCAGTCAGAGATGGTTGACGGTGTCACAAGAGACCCAGTACTTC. Translating it yields CASSQRWLTVSQETQYF.

The CDR3 DNA is TGTGCCAGCAGGAGACAGGGCTGGGATACGCAGTATTTT. This encodes CASRRQGWDTQYF. The chain employs TRBV6-1 and TRBJ2-3; the match to TRBD1 covers 7 bases. The germline V gene has CDR1 MNHNS and CDR2 SASEGT. V trimming: 6 bases; J trimming: 6 bases; junction bases outside the gene matches: 6. The CDR3 totals 13 residues.

The genes are TRBV6-6 and TRBJ2-1; D gene uncertain. Germline V gene sequence: CDR1 MNHNY, CDR2 SVGAGI (reference sequence). V was pared by 5 bases and J by 4 bases, with 12 bases between. The CDR3 extends over 14 amino acids. The CDR3 loop reads CASSTLNIYNEQFF. CDR3 bases: TGTGCCAGCAGTACCCTGAATATTTACAATGAGCAGTTCTTC.

This sequence joins TRBV6-1 and TRBJ2-3, with 9 bases that match TRBD2. The germline gives CDR1 MNHNS, CDR2 SASEGT. This CDR3 has 18 residues. V shed 8 bases and J 0 bases; nucleotides not matched to a gene: 15. CDR3 amino acids: CASVRVAGALQSTDTQYF. The CDR3 nucleotides are TGTGCCAGCGTCAGAGTAGCGGGAGCCCTTCAGAGCACAGATACGCAGTATTTT.

By share, this clonotype counts as medium-sized. The V call is TRBV11-3, the J call TRBJ2-1; TRBD2 agrees at 15 bases. Looked up from germline, CDR1 is SGHNT and CDR2 is YENEEA. V shed 2 bases, J shed 7 bases, and the junction held 3 bases outside the gene matches. The CDR3 is 16 amino acids. The CDR3 sequence is CASSLIGLAGGNEQFF. The CDR3 region has the DNA TGTGCCAGCAGCTTAATCGGACTAGCGGGAGGGAATGAGCAGTTCTTC.

By share, this clonotype ranks as medium-sized (0.01 to 0.1%). The rearrangement links TRBV6-1 to TRBJ2-5, with TRBD1 matching 9 bases. V trimming: 8 bases; J trimming: 3 bases; junction bases outside the gene matches: 7. The CDR3 is 14 amino acids. Germline assignment: CDR1 MNHNS and CDR2 SASEGT. CDR3 DNA sequence: TGTGCCAGCCCCCCAGGACAGGGGAAAGAGACCCAGTACTTC. Protein sequence: CASPPGQGKETQYF.

In its sample, this clonotype was seen a few times. The chain has TRBV6-1 and TRBJ2-5; TRBD1 agrees at 7 bases. Germline CDR1 reads MNHNS; CDR2 reads SASEGT. The CDR3 has 16 residues. Trimming at V came to 6 bases and at J to 5 bases, leaving 15 bases not matched to a gene. CDR3 in DNA: TGTGCCAGCAGGCAGGGGGTGACCCAGCAGACGGAGACCCAGTACTTC. It specifies CASRQGVTQQTETQYF.

Concerning this clonotype itself: At one of its ends the junction is not consistent with the germline gene, which may arise from a read error. The chain recombines TRBV6-6 with TRBJ1-1; D unclear. This CDR3 comprises 13 residues. CDR1 and CDR2 (germline): MNHNY, SVGAGI (reference sequence). The CDR3 DNA is TGTGCCAGCAGTTACCGTGTGAACGCTGAAGCTTTCTTT. It is translated as CASSYRVNAEAFF.

The V and J genes are TRBV6-5 and TRBJ2-2; TRBD2 is a possible D gene (5 bases). This CDR3 contains 15 residues. The V gene lost 0 bases and the J gene lost 7 bases, with 12 bases spanning the gap. Per germline, CDR1 MNHEY and CDR2 SVGAGI. CDR3: CASSYSSGFDGELFF. DNA for the CDR3: TGTGCCAGCAGTTACTCATCGGGGTTTGACGGGGAGCTGTTTTTT.

V usage is TRBV9 and J usage is TRBJ1-1, with 9 bases matching TRBD1. J lost 4 bases, V lost 2 bases, and 6 bases had no gene match. CDR1 is SGDLS and CDR2 is YYNGEE in the germline V gene. The CDR3 is 15 amino acids. CDR3 coding DNA: TGTGCCAGCAGCGTGGGACAGGGCTTTTCCACTGAAGCTTTCTTT. Residues: CASSVGQGFSTEAFF.

The table lists this clonotype with a few counts. The CDR3 nucleotides read TGTGCCAGCAGGGCCGACACCCGGCGATCCGGGGAGCTGTTTTTT. Encoded protein: CASRADTRRSGELFF. The chain recombines TRBV7-6 with TRBJ2-2, with unresolved D. The germline V and J ends were trimmed by 6 bases and 6 bases, with 17 bases remaining between them. Germline V lookup: CDR1 SGHVS, CDR2 FNYEAQ. The CDR3 totals 15 residues.

The rearrangement joins TRBV12-3 or TRBV12-4 to TRBJ1-2, with 7 bases fitting TRBD1. This CDR3 region has 14 residues. With V trimmed by 6 bases and J by 3 bases, 7 bases remained unmatched. The CDR3 region has the DNA TGTGCCAGCAGGGCGACAGGGTCTTACTATGGCTACACCTTC. Amino acid sequence: CASRATGSYYGYTF.

There are a few counts of this clonotype. V is TRBV6-5 and J is TRBJ2-3; D unclear. Germline V CDR1 and CDR2: MNHEY, SVGAGI. CDR3 size: 15 residues. V lost 6 bases and J lost 0, with 13 bases in between. The CDR3 protein is CASRFSLASTDTQYF. CDR3 nucleotides: TGTGCCAGCAGGTTCTCTTTGGCTAGCACAGATACGCAGTATTTT.